This T cell receptor beta chain was captured by sequencing in a study of blood T cell repertoires in COVID-19. Across the study: The analysed material was cDNA or gDNA that came from T cells, B-cell-depleted T cells, or PBMCs.

V gave up 4 bases and J gave up 1 base; unmatched junction bases: 3. Germline lookup yields CDR1 SGHRS and CDR2 YFSETQ. The CDR3 runs 17 residues. In the original analysis: Reference gene primer amplification in the assay estimated nucleated cell counts. This table comes from immunoSEQ multiplex PCR, and its TCRdb copy is limited to in-frame clones, with some not included. For V, J and clone size, that table is used; D and trimming come from the DNA. The table records 150,000 to 200,000 clones, approximately 90% of them present only once. The material sequenced was peripheral blood. This clonotype was sampled from a human donor in a cohort sampled during active COVID-19. The chain combines TRBV5-1 with TRBJ2-2, with 14 bases aligning to TRBD2. The CDR3: CASSLGLAGGNTGELFF. For the CDR3, the DNA is TGCGCCAGCAGCCTAGGACTAGCGGGAGGGAACACCGGGGAGCTGTTTTTT.